This T cell receptor beta chain was recorded in a study of T-cell memory formation after mild COVID-19. General observations from the study: Cross-reactive memory appears to have joined, as suggested by some responding clones showing up in pre-infection memory.

As to this clonotype: What it binds is unknown.

TCRdb re-called the 5' RACE reads with MiXCR, one entry per CDR3 protein. This sample has hundreds of thousands of distinct CDR3 sequences, with roughly 18% found just once. The V end lost 5 bases, the J end lost 1 base, and 13 bases lay between the germline ends. Germline CDR1 is SGHRS and CDR2 is YFSETQ. The CDR3 is 15 amino acids. The chain joins TRBV5-1 to TRBJ1-5; no clear D gene. The material sequenced was PBMCs or a T cell subset sorted from them (not recorded which). The origin of this receptor is an adult woman who had mild COVID-19 (a few samples of this study predate the infection). Cell type and time point are not known. CDR3 sequence (DNA): TGCGCCAGCAGACAATTAGCTGGGAGCAATCAGCCCCAGCATTTT. Amino acid sequence: CASRQLAGSNQPQHF.